Listed below are T cell receptor beta chains from one sample, sequenced in a study of control samples from healthy donors and cancer patients. The method was immunoSEQ multiplex PCR; TCRdb's version includes in-frame clones alone and lacks a portion of them. The repertoire holds some 130,000 clones, with about 95% as singletons. The sample comprised blood. The receptors here all came from a man aged 25 to 40 in good health. Each CDR3 is given with its conserved first and last residue. Fields, in order: J gene, V gene, D gene, CDR3 protein. The D gene is left open where the match is weak.

J: TRBJ2-2
V: TRBV5-6
D: NA
CDR3: CASSPGVGGELFF

J: TRBJ1-2
V: TRBV3-1/TRBV3-2
D: NA
CDR3: CASSLGQSYGYTF

J: TRBJ1-5
V: TRBV4-3
D: NA
CDR3: CASSLSPTRGNQPQHF

J: TRBJ2-7
V: TRBV7-2
D: NA
CDR3: CASRWGEATGEQYF

J: TRBJ2-7
V: TRBV5-6
D: TRBD1
CDR3: CASAGGGNEQYF

J: TRBJ1-2
V: TRBV28
D: NA
CDR3: CASSSTGDGYTF

J: TRBJ2-2
V: TRBV19
D: NA
CDR3: CASSIMGPGTGELFF

J: TRBJ2-3
V: TRBV5-1
D: NA
CDR3: CASTTSRGNTDTQYF

J: TRBJ2-1
V: TRBV19
D: TRBD1
CDR3: CASTPVWGQTYNEQFF

J: TRBJ1-1
V: TRBV7-2
D: NA
CDR3: CASRPGTWDTEAFF

J: TRBJ1-3
V: TRBV15
D: NA
CDR3: CATSRDRPGNTIYF

J: TRBJ1-5
V: TRBV30
D: NA
CDR3: CAWNNRDFGPQHF

J: TRBJ1-6
V: TRBV2
D: NA
CDR3: CASSERAAQHNSPLHF

J: TRBJ2-7
V: TRBV4-2
D: NA
CDR3: CASSSSYEQYF

J: TRBJ1-1
V: TRBV2
D: NA
CDR3: CANVGLDTEAFF

J: TRBJ2-2
V: TRBV27
D: TRBD1
CDR3: CASSGPGTDLSLVTGELFF

J: TRBJ2-5
V: TRBV5-1
D: TRBD2
CDR3: CASSLVTSDETQYF

J: TRBJ1-1
V: TRBV6-5
D: NA
CDR3: CASSLSPLTEAFF

J: TRBJ2-3
V: TRBV6-1
D: NA
CDR3: CASSRLADTQYF

J: TRBJ2-7
V: TRBV28
D: NA
CDR3: CASSLMGFEQYF